What follows is one T cell receptor beta chain and its context. Its antigen has not been determined. Nothing much larger sits one base from this clone, and base qualities are not available. This sample was taken from a study of blood T cell repertoires in COVID-19 (TCRdb year 2020). As for the study more broadly: Samples covering the acute and convalescent phases of COVID-19 were provided by collaborators in the United States, Italy and Spain. Subjects who had been exposed to COVID-19, were actively infected with it, or had recovered from it provided the deeply sampled blood TCRbeta repertoires that made up the dataset. The repertoires were released in a freely available public database intended as a resource for research on the immune response to SARS-CoV-2. The samples were drawn from the first 160 participants of the ongoing ImmuneRACE study and from 1,254 subjects provided by 6 global collaborators. Where HLA class I and class II types were available, the types were taken from metadata supplied by the sample provider, not from assay-based typing. The prospective study material was composed of cDNA or gDNA derived from T cells, B-cell-depleted T cells, or PBMCs. Nearly every sample came with metadata listing a de-identified subject ID, COVID-19 status, age in years and sex. Here is what the overall study found, with its caveats: The quantity of clinical and demographic metadata differed by source and by participant and was supplied without curation.

Collaborating institutions collected whole blood in K2EDTA tubes following their own protocols. Collaborator samples were shipped for TCRbeta analysis as frozen whole blood, isolated PBMCs, or DNA extracted from either sample type. TCRbeta CDR3 regions were amplified from genomic DNA by means of the immunoSEQ Assay, a bias-controlled multiplex PCR. As for the original processing: Within the assay, amplification of reference gene primers was used to estimate how many nucleated cells each sample contained. To quantify the absolute abundance of each unique TCRbeta CDR3 rearrangement, sequence reads were collapsed and filtered. Productive Simpson clonality was computed per sample as the square root of Simpson's diversity index over productive rearrangements. As stored in TCRdb, this immuneACCESS dataset retains in-frame rearrangements with V and J assigned. A fraction of the clones does not appear; measured against another copy, unresolved V genes explain less than half of the discrepancy, and the remainder lacks a known reason. D and trimming come from the DNA, and the V and J calls and clone size come from that table. In this sample the table shows about 140,000 clones, approximately 84% of which occur a single time. More than 3.5% of the sample is in the top ten clones.

The V and J ends are trimmed by 3 bases and 9 bases, leaving 12 bases between them. The CDR3, from cysteine to phenylalanine, totals 13 residues. The sequence is cut down to CDR3 DNA, 39 bases in frame from base 1. CDR1 and CDR2 are read off the germline V gene as SGHAT and FQNNGV. The source of this sequence is a woman aged 55-70 years with acute or convalescent COVID-19. The sample was peripheral blood. This chain is built from TRBV11-2 and TRBJ2-1; TRBD2 might be the D gene, on 6 matching bases. The bases are TGTGCCAGCAGCTTTGACGTGGGGGGTGAGCAGTTCTTC. This translates into CASSFDVGGEQFF. Outside the CDR3, residues come from the reference TRBV11-2 and TRBJ2-1 proteins, so the full variable domain is: EAGVAQSPRYKIIEKRQSVAFWCNPISGHATLYWYQQILGQGPKLLIQFQNNGVVDDSQLPKDRFSAERLKGVDSTLKIQPAKLEDSAVYLCASSFDVGGEQFFGPGTRLTVL.